This T cell receptor (beta chain) is drawn from a study of follicular helper T cells after annual influenza vaccination. Study-level findings and limits: ICOS-CD38- cTfh most often held earlier Day 7 ICOS+CD38+ clones.

Time point of the sample: 2015-2016 season, pre-vaccination. Between roughly 35 and 110 mL of blood was drawn per time point. Sequencing was performed with immunoSEQ multiplex PCR; in TCRdb, only in-frame clones are kept and a portion is missing. Among fewer than 2,500 clones listed, approximately 75% were seen once. V lost 2 bases to trimming and J lost 3 bases; unmatched junction nucleotides: 8. The germline V gene has CDR1 SGHVS and CDR2 FNYEAQ. The CDR3 sequence is 17 residues long. Details on this clone: As yet, its antigen is unknown.

The TCR comes from an adult who received the influenza vaccine. The starting material was CXCR5+ CD38+ circulating T follicular helper cells from blood, obtained on the day of influenza vaccination. Subset here: circulating Tfh, non-naive CD4+CXCR5+PD-1+ (ICOS+CD38+ or ICOS-CD38-). The chain links TRBV7-6 to TRBJ2-2; 8 bases agree with TRBD2. This chain's CDR3 is CASSLSGGADYTGELFF. For the CDR3, the DNA is TGTGCCAGCAGCTTATCCGGGGGGGCCGATTACACCGGGGAGCTGTTTTTT.